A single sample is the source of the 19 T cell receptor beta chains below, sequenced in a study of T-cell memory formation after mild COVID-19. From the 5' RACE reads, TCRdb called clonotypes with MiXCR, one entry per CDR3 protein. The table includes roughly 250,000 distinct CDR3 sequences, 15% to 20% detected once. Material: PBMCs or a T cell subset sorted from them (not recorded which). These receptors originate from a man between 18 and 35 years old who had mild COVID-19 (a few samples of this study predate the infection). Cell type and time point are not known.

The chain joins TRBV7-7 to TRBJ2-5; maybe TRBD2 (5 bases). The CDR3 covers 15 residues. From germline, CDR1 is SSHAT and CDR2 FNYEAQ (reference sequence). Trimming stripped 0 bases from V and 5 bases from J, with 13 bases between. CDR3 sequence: CASSLALSGWETQYF. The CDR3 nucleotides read TGTGCCAGCAGCTTAGCGCTTTCGGGGTGGGAGACCCAGTACTTC.

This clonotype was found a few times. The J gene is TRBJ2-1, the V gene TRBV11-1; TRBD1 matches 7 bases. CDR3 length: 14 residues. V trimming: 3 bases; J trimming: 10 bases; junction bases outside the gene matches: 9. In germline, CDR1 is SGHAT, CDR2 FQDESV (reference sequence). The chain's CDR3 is CASSLEQGMLEQFF. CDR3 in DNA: TGTGCCAGCAGCTTGGAACAGGGGATGTTAGAGCAGTTCTTC.

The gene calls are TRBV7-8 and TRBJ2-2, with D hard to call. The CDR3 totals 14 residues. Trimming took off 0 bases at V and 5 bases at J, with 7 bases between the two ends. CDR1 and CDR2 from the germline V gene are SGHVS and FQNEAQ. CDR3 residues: CASSLAGLTGELFF. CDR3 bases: TGTGCCAGCAGCTTAGCGGGCTTAACCGGGGAGCTGTTTTTT. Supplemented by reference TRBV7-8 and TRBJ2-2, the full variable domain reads GAGVSQSPRYKVAKRGQDVALRCDPISGHVSLFWYQQALGQGPEFLTYFQNEAQLDKSGLPSDRFFAERPEGSVSTLKIQRTQQEDSAVYLCASSLAGLTGELFFGEGSRLTVL.

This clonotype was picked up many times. The CDR3: CASIPLGVVGFDEQYV. The CDR3 region has the DNA TGTGCCAGCATCCCCTTAGGCGTTGTAGGGTTCGACGAGCAGTACGTC. The genes are TRBV7-2 and TRBJ2-7; D is undetermined. The CDR3 has 16 residues. Germline assignment: CDR1 SGHTA and CDR2 FQGNSA. Deletions cut 7 bases from V and 5 bases from J, with 24 bases between.

The CDR3 loop reads CASGPGVGPGEQFF. In nucleotides, the CDR3 is TGTGCTAGTGGTCCGGGGGTGGGGCCCGGTGAGCAGTTCTTC. J is TRBJ2-1 and V is TRBV12-5; maybe TRBD2 (6 bases). Deletions cut 5 bases from V and 9 bases from J, with 17 bases between. The germline gives CDR1 LGHNT, CDR2 FRNRAP. The CDR3 totals 14 residues.

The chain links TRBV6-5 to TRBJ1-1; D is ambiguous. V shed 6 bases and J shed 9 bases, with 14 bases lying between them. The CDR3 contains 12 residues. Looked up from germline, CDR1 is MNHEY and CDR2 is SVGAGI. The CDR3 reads CASRHRRGQAFF. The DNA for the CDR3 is TGTGCCAGCAGGCACCGACGAGGCCAAGCTTTCTTT.

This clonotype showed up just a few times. This CDR3 reads CASSGARGSTGELFF. The DNA of the CDR3 is TGCGCCAGTTCCGGGGCTAGGGGGAGCACCGGGGAGCTGTTTTTT. The chain couples TRBV4-1 to TRBJ2-2, with a tentative D call TRBD1 (6 bases). CDR3 length equals 15 residues. V was shortened by 9 bases and J by 4 bases, with 18 bases between the two germline ends. CDR1 and CDR2 (germline): MGHRA, YSYEKL.

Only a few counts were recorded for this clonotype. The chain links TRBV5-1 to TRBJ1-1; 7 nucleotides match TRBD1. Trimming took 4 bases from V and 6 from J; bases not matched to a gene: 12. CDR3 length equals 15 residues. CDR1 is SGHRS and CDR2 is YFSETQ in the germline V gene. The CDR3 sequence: CASSPQGTQFPEAFF. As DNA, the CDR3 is TGCGCCAGCAGCCCACAGGGGACCCAATTCCCTGAAGCTTTCTTT.

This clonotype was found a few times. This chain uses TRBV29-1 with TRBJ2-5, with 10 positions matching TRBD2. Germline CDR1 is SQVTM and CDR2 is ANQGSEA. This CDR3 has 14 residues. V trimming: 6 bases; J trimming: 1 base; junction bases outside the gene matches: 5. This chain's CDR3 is CSVSGGAIQETQYF. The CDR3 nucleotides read TGCAGCGTGAGCGGGGGGGCGATCCAAGAGACCCAGTACTTC. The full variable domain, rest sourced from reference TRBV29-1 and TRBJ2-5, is SAVISQKPSRDICQRGTSLTIQCQVDSQVTMMFWYRQQPGQSLTLIATANQGSEATYESGFVIDKFPISRPNLTFSTLTVSNMSPEDSSIYLCSVSGGAIQETQYFGPGTRLLVL.

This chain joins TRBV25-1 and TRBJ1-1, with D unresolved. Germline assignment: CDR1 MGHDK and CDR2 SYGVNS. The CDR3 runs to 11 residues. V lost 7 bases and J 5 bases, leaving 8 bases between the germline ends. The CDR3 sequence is CASTEGTEAFF. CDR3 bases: TGTGCCAGCACAGAAGGAACTGAAGCTTTCTTT.

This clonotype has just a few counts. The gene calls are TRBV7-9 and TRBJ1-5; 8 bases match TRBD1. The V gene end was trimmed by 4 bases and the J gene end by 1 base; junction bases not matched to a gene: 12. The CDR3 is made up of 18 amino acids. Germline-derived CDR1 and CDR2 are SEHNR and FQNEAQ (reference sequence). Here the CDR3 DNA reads TGTGCCAGCAGCTCTGTCCCCAGGGGGCAACGGAGCAATCAGCCCCAGCATTTT. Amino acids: CASSSVPRGQRSNQPQHF.

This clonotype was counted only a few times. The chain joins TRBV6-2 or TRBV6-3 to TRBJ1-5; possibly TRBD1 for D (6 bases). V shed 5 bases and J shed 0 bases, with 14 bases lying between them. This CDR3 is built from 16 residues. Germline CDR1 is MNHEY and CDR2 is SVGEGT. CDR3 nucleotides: TGTGCCAGCAGTCTTCCGGGGGGCTATAGCAATCAGCCCCAGCATTTT. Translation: CASSLPGGYSNQPQHF.

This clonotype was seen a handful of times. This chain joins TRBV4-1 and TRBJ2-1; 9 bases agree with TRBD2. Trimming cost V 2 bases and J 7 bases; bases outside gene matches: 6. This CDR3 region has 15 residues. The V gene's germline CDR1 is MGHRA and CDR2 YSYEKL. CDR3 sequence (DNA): TGCGCCAGCAGCCAACAGCGGGGGGCAGGGAATGAGCAGTTCTTC. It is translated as CASSQQRGAGNEQFF.

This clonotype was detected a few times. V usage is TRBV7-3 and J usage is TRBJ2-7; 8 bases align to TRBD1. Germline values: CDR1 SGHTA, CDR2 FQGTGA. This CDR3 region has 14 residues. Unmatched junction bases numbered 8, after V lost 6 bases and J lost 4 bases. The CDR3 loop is CASSSAGTGYEQYF. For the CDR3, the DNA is TGTGCCAGCAGTTCCGCAGGGACAGGTTACGAGCAGTACTTC.

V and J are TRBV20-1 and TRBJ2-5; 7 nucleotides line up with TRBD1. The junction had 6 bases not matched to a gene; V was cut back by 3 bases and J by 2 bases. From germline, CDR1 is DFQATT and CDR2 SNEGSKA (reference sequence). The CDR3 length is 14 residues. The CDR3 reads CSASKMGQQETQYF. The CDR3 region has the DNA TGCAGTGCTAGCAAGATGGGACAGCAAGAGACCCAGTACTTC.

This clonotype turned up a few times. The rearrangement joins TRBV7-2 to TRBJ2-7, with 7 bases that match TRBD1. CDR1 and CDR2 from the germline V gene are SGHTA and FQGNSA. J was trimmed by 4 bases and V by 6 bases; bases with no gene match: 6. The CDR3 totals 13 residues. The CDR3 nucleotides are TGTGCCAGCAGTAGACAGGGCGGTTACGAGCAGTACTTC. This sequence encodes CASSRQGGYEQYF.

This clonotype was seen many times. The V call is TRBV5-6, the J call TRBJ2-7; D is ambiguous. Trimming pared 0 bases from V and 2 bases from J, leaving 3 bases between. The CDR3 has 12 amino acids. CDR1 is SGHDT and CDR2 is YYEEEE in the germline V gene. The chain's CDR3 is CASSLGTYEQYV. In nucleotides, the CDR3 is TGTGCCAGCAGCTTGGGGACCTACGAGCAGTACGTC.

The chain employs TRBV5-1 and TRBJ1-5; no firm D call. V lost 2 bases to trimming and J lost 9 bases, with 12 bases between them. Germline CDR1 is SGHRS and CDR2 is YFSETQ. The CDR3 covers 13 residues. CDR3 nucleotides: TGCGCCAGCAGCTTTGGGGAGGCCGGGCCCCAGCATTTT. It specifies CASSFGEAGPQHF.

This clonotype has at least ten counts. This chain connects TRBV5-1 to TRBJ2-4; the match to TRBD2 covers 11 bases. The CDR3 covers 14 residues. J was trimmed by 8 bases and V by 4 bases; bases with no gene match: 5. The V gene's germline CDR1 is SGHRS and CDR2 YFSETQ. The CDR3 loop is CASSLSGGAHIQYF. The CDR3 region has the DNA TGCGCCAGCAGCCTTAGCGGGGGGGCCCACATTCAGTACTTC.